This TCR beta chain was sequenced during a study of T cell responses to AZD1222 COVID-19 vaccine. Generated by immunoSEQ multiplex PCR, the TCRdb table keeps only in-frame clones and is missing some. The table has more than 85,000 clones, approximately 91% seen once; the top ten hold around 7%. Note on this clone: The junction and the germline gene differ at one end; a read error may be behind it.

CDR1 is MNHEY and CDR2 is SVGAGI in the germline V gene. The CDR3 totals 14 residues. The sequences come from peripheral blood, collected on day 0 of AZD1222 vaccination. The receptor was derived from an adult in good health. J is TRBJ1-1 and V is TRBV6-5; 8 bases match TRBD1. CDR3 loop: CSSGQGYLSTEAFF. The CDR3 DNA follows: TGTTCCAGTGGACAGGGCTACTTGAGCACTGAAGCTTTCTTT.